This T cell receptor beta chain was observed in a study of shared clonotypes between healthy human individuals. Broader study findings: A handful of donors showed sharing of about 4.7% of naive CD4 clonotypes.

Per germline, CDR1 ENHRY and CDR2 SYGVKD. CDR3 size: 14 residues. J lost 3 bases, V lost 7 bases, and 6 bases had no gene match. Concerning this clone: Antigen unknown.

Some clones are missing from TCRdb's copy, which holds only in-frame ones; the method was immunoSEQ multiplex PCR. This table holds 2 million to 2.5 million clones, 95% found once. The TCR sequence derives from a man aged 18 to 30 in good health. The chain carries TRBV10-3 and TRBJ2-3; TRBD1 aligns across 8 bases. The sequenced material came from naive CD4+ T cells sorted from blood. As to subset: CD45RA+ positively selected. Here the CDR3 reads CAITSDRATDTQYF. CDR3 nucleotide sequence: TGTGCCATCACTTCGGACAGGGCGACAGATACGCAGTATTTT.